This T cell receptor beta chain was obtained from a study of CD8 T cells in Susac syndrome. This clonotype has a single count. Random hexamers were used to reverse transcribe about 0.5 to 1 ug of RNA. TCRdb re-analysed the immunoSEQ multiplex PCR reads in MiXCR, keeping a single row per CDR3 protein. The sample lists 20,000 to 25,000 distinct CDR3 sequences, about 92% occurring once. TEMRA cells underwent FACS enrichment and CD8+ and CD4+ T cells underwent negative isolation. The sequenced sample consisted of CD8+ T cells from PBMCs. The TCR was taken from a human donor in good health.

This CDR3 reads CATSREAGRLNTEAFF. The CDR3 DNA reads as TGTGCCACCAGCAGAGAGGCAGGCAGGTTGAACACTGAAGCTTTCTTT. The chain links TRBV15 to TRBJ1-1; D unclear. V lost 0 bases and J lost 0, with 11 bases in between. Looked up from germline, CDR1 is LNHNV and CDR2 is YYDKDF (reference sequence). The CDR3 extends over 16 amino acids.